This is a list of T cell receptor beta chains from one sample in a study of blood T cells in healthy people across ages. TCRdb re-analysed the 5' RACE reads in MiXCR, keeping a single row per CDR3 protein. The table shows around 650,000 distinct CDR3 sequences, with about 32% occurring only once. Sequenced sample: blood. These TCRs come from a woman of 80 years or more in good health. The CDR3 runs from the conserved cysteine through the conserved F or W. The D gene is left open where the match is weak. Not every row has a clone size; where given, it reads once, few, many or a size class.

-	TRBV6-4	TRBD2	TRBJ2-2	TGTGCCAGCAGTGCCCTAGCGGGGGTAACGAACACCGGGGAGCTGTTTTTT	CASSALAGVTNTGELFF
-	TRBV10-3	TRBD2	TRBJ2-2	TGTGCCATCAGTGAGCAGGTCGGACTAGCGGGGGGTACCGGGGAGCTGTTTTTT	CAISEQVGLAGGTGELFF
many	TRBV6-2/TRBV6-3	-	TRBJ2-3	TGTGCCAGCAGTTACTCGCCAGCGGTAATCACAGATACGCAGTATTTT	CASSYSPAVITDTQYF
-	TRBV5-1	TRBD1	TRBJ1-6	TGCGCCAGCAGCTCTGGACAGGGGGATGGTTCACCCCTCCACTTT	CASSSGQGDGSPLHF
few	TRBV4-3	-	TRBJ1-1	TGCGCCAGCAGCCAAGATAGTCGAGGAACGGATGAAGCTTTCTTT	CASSQDSRGTDEAFF
many	TRBV18	TRBD2	TRBJ2-3	TGTGCCAGCTCCCCCTTTCCTAGCGGGGGACATGCAGATACGCAGTATTTT	CASSPFPSGGHADTQYF
many	TRBV7-2	-	TRBJ1-5	TGTGCCAGCAGCTTAATGGGGGGTAATAGCAATCAGCCCCAGCATTTT	CASSLMGGNSNQPQHF
-	TRBV4-1	-	TRBJ1-1	TGCGCCAGCAGCCGCGCTCTGGCAGCGGTGAACACTGAAGCTTTCTTT	CASSRALAAVNTEAFF
-	TRBV7-2	TRBD1	TRBJ2-7	TGTGCCAGCAGCTTCGGACAGGGGCCCTACGAGCAGTACTTC	CASSFGQGPYEQYF
-	TRBV11-3	-	TRBJ2-2	TGTGCCAGCAGCCTATACCTCACCGGGGAGCTGTTTTTT	CASSLYLTGELFF
-	TRBV18	-	TRBJ1-4	TGTGCCAGCTCACCACTTGGGCAGGGTGGTGAAAAACTGTTTTTT	CASSPLGQGGEKLFF